Below are 10 T cell receptor beta chains sequenced from a single sample in a study of blood T cell repertoires in COVID-19. Produced via immunoSEQ multiplex PCR; TCRdb's table is partial and in-frame only. The sample carries around 400,000 clones, 91% recorded once. Sequenced material: PBMCs or T cells enriched from blood (not recorded which). The receptors shown here come from a woman in her 40s who had been exposed to COVID-19.

This clone has just a few counts. The genes are TRBV29-1 and TRBJ1-2; D is possibly TRBD1 (5 bases). The CDR3 contains 10 residues. Looked up from germline, CDR1 is SQVTM and CDR2 is ANQGSEA. The V end lost 4 bases, the J end lost 7 bases, and 7 bases lay between the germline ends. The chain's CDR3 is CSVGDSGYTF. The CDR3 DNA reads as TGCAGCGTTGGGGACTCTGGCTACACCTTC. Using reference TRBV29-1 and TRBJ1-2 for the parts outside the CDR3, the full variable domain is SAVISQKPSRDICQRGTSLTIQCQVDSQVTMMFWYRQQPGQSLTLIATANQGSEATYESGFVIDKFPISRPNLTFSTLTVSNMSPEDSSIYLCSVGDSGYTFGSGTRLTVV.

V is TRBV19 and J is TRBJ2-5; TRBD2 might be the D (5 bases). V lost 3 bases, J lost 1 base, and 9 bases lay in between. Germline V gene sequence: CDR1 LNHDA, CDR2 SQIVND (reference sequence). This CDR3 spans 14 amino acids. Written as DNA, the CDR3 is TGTGCCAGTAGTATTTTAGGACTCCAAGAGACCCAGTACTTC. As protein: CASSILGLQETQYF.

CDR3 region: CASRDLAGYNEQFF. Here the CDR3 DNA reads TGTGCCAGTAGGGACTTAGCGGGGTACAATGAGCAGTTCTTC. The rearrangement links TRBV19 to TRBJ2-1; 8 bases align to TRBD2. Germline trimming cut 6 bases from V and 4 bases from J; bases unmatched to any gene: 5. CDR3 length: 14 amino acids. In germline, CDR1 is LNHDA, CDR2 SQIVND (reference sequence).

The V and J genes are TRBV6-5 and TRBJ2-7, with TRBD1 matching over 9 bases. This CDR3 contains 16 residues. Germline CDR1 and CDR2: MNHEY and SVGAGI. The junction had 5 bases not matched to a gene; V was cut back by 2 bases and J by 0 bases. The CDR3: CASSYGGQGPSYEQYF. The CDR3 DNA reads as TGTGCCAGCAGTTACGGGGGACAGGGCCCCTCCTACGAGCAGTACTTC.

V and J are TRBV6-5 and TRBJ1-6, with 7 nucleotides matching TRBD1. The CDR3 runs 16 residues. Germline V lookup: CDR1 MNHEY, CDR2 SVGAGI. The ends lost 4 bases at V and 10 bases at J; junction bases unmatched: 13. CDR3 in amino acids: CASSSPTGVRRSPLHF. The CDR3 DNA sequence: TGTGCCAGCAGTTCACCCACAGGGGTTCGTAGATCACCCCTCCACTTT.

This clone was observed many times. The rearrangement links TRBV24-1 to TRBJ2-5, with TRBD1 matching 10 bases. The germline CDR1 and CDR2 sequences are KGHDR and SFDVKD. The CDR3 is 15 amino acids. The V gene end was trimmed by 4 bases and the J gene end by 6 bases; junction bases not matched to a gene: 7. CDR3 coding DNA: TGTGCCACCAGTGACCCCCGACAGGGGGCGAAGACCCAGTACTTC. It codes for CATSDPRQGAKTQYF.

The chain couples TRBV6-5 to TRBJ2-3, with a weak D call TRBD2 (7 bases). The germline CDR1 and CDR2 sequences are MNHEY and SVGAGI. V shed 10 bases and J shed 5 bases, with 16 bases lying between them. This CDR3 contains 13 residues. CDR3 sequence: CATRGGGQDTQYF. The DNA for the CDR3 is TGTGCCACCAGGGGAGGGGGACAAGATACGCAGTATTTT.

V and J are TRBV29-1 and TRBJ2-3, with a weak D call TRBD2 (6 bases). The ends were cut back, 7 bases at V and 2 bases at J, with 13 bases in the middle. The CDR3 has 13 amino acids. From germline, CDR1 is SQVTM and CDR2 ANQGSEA. Here the CDR3 reads CSAGLSLTDTQYF. DNA for the CDR3: TGCAGCGCGGGACTTTCCCTCACAGATACGCAGTATTTT.

This clone occurred once. The CDR3, as DNA: TGTGCCATCAGTGAGACCGCGCCGGGGGGGGCGAGTGGAAACACCATATATTTT. Translation: CAISETAPGGASGNTIYF. This sequence joins TRBV10-3 and TRBJ1-3, with TRBD1 as a possible D gene (6 bases). Trimming took off 2 bases at V and 3 bases at J, with 20 bases between the two ends. The germline V gene has CDR1 ENHRY and CDR2 SYGVKD. CDR3 size: 18 residues.

In DNA form, the CDR3 reads TGTGCCAGCAGCTTTGGACTAGTAGGGGAGCAGTACTTC. It codes for CASSFGLVGEQYF. The gene calls are TRBV11-3 and TRBJ2-7; TRBD2 aligns across 7 bases. CDR3 size: 13 residues. Trimming at V came to 3 bases and at J to 7 bases, leaving 6 bases not matched to a gene. From germline, CDR1 is SGHNT and CDR2 YENEEA.